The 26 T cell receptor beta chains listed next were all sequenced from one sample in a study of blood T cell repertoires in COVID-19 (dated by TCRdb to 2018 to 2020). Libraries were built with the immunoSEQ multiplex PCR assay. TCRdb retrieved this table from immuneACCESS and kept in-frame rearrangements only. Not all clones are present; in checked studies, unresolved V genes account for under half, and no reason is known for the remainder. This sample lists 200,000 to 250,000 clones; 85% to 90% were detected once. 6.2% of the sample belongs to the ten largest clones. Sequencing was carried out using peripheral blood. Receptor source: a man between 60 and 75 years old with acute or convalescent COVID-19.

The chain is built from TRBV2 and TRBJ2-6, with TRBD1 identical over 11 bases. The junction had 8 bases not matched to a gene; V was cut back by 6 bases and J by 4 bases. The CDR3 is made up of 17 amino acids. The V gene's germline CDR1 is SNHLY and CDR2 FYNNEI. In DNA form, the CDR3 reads TGTGCCAGCAGCCCCGGACAGGGGGCGAGAGGGGCCAACGTCCTGACTTTC. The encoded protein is CASSPGQGARGANVLTF. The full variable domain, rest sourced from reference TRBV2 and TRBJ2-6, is EPEVTQTPSHQVTQMGQEVILRCVPISNHLYFYWYRQILGQKVEFLVSFYNNEISEKSEIFDDQFSVERPDGSNFTLKIRSTKLEDSAMYFCASSPGQGARGANVLTFGAGSRLTVL.

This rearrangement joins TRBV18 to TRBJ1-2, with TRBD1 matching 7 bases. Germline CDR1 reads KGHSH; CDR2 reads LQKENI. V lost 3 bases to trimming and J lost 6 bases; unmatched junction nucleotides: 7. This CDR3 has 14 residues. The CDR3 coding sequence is TGTGCCAGCTCACCGCCCGGGGACAGCAATGGCTACACCTTC. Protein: CASSPPGDSNGYTF.

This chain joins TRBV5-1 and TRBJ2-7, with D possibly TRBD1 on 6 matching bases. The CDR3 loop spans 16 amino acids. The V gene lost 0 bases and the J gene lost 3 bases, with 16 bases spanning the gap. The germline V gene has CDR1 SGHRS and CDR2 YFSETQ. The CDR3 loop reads CASSLGVGQFDYEQYF. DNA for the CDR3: TGCGCCAGCAGCTTGGGAGTTGGACAGTTTGACTACGAGCAGTACTTC.

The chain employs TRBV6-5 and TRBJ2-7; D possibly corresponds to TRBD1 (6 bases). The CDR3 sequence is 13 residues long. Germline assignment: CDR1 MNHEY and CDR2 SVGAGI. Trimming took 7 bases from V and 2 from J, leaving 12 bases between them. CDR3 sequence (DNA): TGTGCCAGCATTTCACAGGGAACCTACGAGCAGTACTTC. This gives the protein CASISQGTYEQYF.

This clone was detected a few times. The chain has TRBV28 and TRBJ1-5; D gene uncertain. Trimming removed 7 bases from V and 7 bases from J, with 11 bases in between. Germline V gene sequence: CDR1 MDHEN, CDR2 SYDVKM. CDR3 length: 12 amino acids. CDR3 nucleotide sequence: TGTGCCAGCACCCTGGAGGGACAGCCCCAGCATTTT. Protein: CASTLEGQPQHF.

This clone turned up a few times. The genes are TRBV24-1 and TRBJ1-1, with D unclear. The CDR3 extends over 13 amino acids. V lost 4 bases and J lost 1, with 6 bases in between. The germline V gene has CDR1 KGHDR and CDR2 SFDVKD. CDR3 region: CATSDTTNTEAFF. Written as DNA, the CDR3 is TGTGCCACCAGTGACACAACGAACACTGAAGCTTTCTTT.

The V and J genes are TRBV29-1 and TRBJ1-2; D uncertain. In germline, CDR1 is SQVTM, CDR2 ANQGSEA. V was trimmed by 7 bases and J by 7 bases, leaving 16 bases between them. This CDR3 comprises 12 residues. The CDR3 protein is CSAGSPMLGYTF. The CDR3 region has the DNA TGCAGCGCGGGGTCTCCTATGCTTGGCTACACCTTC.

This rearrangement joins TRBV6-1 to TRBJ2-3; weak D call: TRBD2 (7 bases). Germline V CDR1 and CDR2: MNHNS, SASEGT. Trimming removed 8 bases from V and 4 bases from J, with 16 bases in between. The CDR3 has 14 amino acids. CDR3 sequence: CASGGGRFSDTQYF. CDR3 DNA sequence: TGTGCCAGCGGGGGCGGGAGATTCTCAGATACGCAGTATTTT.

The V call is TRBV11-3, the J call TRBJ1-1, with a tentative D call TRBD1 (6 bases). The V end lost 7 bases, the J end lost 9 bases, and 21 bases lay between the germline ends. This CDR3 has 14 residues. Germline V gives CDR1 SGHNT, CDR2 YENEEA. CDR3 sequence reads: CASTQGTAGLKAFF. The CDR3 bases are TGTGCCAGCACCCAGGGGACGGCAGGGCTGAAAGCTTTCTTT.

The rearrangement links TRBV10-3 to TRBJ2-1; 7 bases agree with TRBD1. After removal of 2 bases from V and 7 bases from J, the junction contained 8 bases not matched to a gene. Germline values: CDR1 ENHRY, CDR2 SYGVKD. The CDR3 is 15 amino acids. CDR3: CAISELSGGANEQFF. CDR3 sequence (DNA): TGTGCCATCAGTGAGCTATCAGGGGGTGCTAATGAGCAGTTCTTC.

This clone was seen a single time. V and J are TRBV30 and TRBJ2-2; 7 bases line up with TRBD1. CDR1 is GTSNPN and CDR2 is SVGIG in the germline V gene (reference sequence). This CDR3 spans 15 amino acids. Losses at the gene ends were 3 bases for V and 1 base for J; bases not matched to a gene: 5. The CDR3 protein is CAWRGGARNTGELFF. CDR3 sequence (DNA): TGTGCCTGGAGAGGGGGCGCGAGGAACACCGGGGAGCTGTTTTTT.

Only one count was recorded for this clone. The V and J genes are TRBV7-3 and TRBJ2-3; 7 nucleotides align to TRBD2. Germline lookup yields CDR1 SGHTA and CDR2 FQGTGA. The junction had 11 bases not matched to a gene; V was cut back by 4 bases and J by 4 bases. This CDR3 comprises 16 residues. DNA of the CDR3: TGTGCCAGCAGCTCCCCCAGCGGGGTCATGCCAGATACGCAGTATTTT. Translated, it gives CASSSPSGVMPDTQYF.

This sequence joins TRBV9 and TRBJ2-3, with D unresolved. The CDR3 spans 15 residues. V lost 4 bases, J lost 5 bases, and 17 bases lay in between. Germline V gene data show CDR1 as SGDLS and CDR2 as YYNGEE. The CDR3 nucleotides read TGTGCCAGCAGCCCCGAGTGGCGCTCGGGAGATACGCAGTATTTT. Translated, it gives CASSPEWRSGDTQYF. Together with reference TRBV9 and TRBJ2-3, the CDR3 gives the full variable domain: DSGVTQTPKHLITATGQRVTLRCSPRSGDLSVYWYQQSLDQGLQFLIQYYNGEERAKGNILERFSAQQFPDLHSELNLSSLELGDSALYFCASSPEWRSGDTQYFGPGTRLTVL.

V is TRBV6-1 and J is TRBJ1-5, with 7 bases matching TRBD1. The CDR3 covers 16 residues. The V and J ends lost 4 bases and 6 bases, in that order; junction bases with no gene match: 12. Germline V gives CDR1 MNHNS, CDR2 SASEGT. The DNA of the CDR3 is TGTGCCAGCAGTGCCCCTCCTGACAGGGTGGGTCAGCCCCAGCATTTT. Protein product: CASSAPPDRVGQPQHF.

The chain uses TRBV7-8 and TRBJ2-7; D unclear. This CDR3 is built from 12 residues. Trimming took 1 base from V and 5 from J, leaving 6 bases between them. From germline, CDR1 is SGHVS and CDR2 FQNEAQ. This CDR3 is CASSLVGDEQYF. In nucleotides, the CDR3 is TGTGCCAGCAGCTTAGTAGGAGACGAGCAGTACTTC. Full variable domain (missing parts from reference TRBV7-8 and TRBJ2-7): GAGVSQSPRYKVAKRGQDVALRCDPISGHVSLFWYQQALGQGPEFLTYFQNEAQLDKSGLPSDRFFAERPEGSVSTLKIQRTQQEDSAVYLCASSLVGDEQYFGPGTRLTVT.

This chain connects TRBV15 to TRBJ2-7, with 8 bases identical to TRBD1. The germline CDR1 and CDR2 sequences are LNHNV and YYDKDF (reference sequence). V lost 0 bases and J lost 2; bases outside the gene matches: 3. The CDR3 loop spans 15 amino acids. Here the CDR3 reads CATSRDPGQAYEQYF. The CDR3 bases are TGTGCCACCAGCAGAGATCCGGGACAGGCCTACGAGCAGTACTTC.

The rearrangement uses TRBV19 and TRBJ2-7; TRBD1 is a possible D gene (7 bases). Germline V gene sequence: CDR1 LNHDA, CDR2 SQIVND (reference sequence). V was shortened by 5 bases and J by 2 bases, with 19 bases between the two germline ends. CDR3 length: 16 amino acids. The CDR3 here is CASSPGGGGPTYEQYF. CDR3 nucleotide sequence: TGTGCCAGTAGTCCCGGAGGAGGGGGCCCGACCTACGAGCAGTACTTC. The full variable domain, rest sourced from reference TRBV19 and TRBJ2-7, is DGGITQSPKYLFRKEGQNVTLSCEQNLNHDAMYWYRQDPGQGLRLIYYSQIVNDFQKGDIAEGYSVSREKKESFPLTVTSAQKNPTAFYLCASSPGGGGPTYEQYFGPGTRLTVT.

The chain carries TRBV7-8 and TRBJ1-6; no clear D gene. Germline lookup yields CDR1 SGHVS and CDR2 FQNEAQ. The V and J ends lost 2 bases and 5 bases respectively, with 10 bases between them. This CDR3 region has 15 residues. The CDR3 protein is CASSLIGGNNSPLHF. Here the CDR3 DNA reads TGTGCCAGCAGCTTAATAGGCGGGAATAATTCACCCCTCCACTTT.

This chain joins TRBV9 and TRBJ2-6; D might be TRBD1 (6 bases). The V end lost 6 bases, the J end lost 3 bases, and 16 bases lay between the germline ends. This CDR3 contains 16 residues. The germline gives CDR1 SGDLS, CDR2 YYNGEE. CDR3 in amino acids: CASTPHQGFGANVLTF. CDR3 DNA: TGTGCCAGCACCCCCCACCAGGGGTTTGGGGCCAACGTCCTGACTTTC.

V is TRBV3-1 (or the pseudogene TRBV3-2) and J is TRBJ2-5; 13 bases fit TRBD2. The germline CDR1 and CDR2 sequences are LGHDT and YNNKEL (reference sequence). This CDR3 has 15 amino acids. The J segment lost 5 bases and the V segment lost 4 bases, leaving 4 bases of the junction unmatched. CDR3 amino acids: CASSPGLAGVETQYF. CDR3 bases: TGTGCCAGCAGCCCCGGACTAGCGGGAGTGGAGACCCAGTACTTC.

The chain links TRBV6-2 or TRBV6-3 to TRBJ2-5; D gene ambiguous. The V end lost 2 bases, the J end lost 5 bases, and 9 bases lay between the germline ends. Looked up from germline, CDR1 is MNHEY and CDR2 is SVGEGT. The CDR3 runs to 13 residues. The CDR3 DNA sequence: TGTGCCAGCAGTTACCAGCGTTGGGAGACCCAGTACTTC. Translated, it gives CASSYQRWETQYF.

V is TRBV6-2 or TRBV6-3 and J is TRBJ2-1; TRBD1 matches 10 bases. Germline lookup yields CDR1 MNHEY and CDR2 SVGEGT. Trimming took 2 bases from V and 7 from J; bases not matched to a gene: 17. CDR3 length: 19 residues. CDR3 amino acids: CASSYIISRGTGEKNEQFF. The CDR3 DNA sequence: TGTGCCAGCAGTTACATAATCAGCCGCGGGACAGGGGAAAAGAATGAGCAGTTCTTC.

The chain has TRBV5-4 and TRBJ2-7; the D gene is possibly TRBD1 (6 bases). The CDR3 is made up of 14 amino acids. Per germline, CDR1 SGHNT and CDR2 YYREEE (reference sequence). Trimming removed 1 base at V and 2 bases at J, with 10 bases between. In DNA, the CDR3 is TGTGCCAGCAGCTTGTCAGGGGAACCCTACGAGCAGTACTTC. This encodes CASSLSGEPYEQYF. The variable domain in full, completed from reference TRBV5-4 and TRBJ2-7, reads ETGVTQSPTHLIKTRGQQVTLRCSSQSGHNTVSWYQQALGQGPQFIFQYYREEENGRGNFPPRFSGLQFPNYSSELNVNALELDDSALYLCASSLSGEPYEQYFGPGTRLTVT.

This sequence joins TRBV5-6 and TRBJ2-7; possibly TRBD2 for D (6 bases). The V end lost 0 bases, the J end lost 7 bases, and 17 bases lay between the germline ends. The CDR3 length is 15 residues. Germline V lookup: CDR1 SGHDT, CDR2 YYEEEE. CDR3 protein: CASSLVFQGLMEQYF. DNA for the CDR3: TGTGCCAGCAGCTTGGTCTTCCAGGGACTTATGGAGCAGTACTTC.

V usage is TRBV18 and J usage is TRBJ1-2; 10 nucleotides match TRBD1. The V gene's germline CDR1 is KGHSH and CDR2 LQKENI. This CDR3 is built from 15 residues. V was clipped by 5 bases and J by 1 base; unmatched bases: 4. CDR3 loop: CASSGGQGINYGYTF. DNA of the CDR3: TGTGCCAGCTCAGGGGGACAGGGGATTAACTATGGCTACACCTTC.

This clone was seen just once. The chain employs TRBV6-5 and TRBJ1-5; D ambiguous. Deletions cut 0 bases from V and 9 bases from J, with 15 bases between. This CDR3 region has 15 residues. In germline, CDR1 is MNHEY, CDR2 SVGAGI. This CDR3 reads CASSYSIRGDRPQHF. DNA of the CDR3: TGTGCCAGCAGTTACTCGATCCGGGGTGATCGGCCCCAGCATTTT.